This TCR beta chain was recorded in a study of graft-versus-host responses after intestinal transplantation. CDR1 is LGHNT, CDR2 FRNRAP, per germline. The CDR3 sequence is 13 residues long. V was pared by 4 bases and J by 2 bases, with 9 bases between. Profiled with immunoSEQ multiplex PCR; TCRdb holds only in-frame clones, not every one. The sample lists roughly 69,000 clones; roughly 90% were seen once. The sample in question was bone marrow, obtained roughly 110 weeks after intestinal transplantation. This chain joins TRBV12-5 and TRBJ2-7; tentatively, D is TRBD1 (6 bases). The source is a human patient who received an intestinal transplant, so some T cells may come from the graft donor. CDR3 DNA: TGTGCTAGTGGTTCCACAGGGACCTACGAGCAGTACTTC. It codes for CASGSTGTYEQYF.